The 18 T cell receptor beta chains below come from one sample, sequenced in a study of cytomegalovirus exposure and HLA in healthy donors. A multiplex PCR was run with 60 Vbeta primers and 13 Jbeta primers. Libraries were prepared by immunoSEQ multiplex PCR; TCRdb keeps only in-frame clonotypes and omits some of them. The profile shows about 160,000 clones, just under 80% of them singletons. Sequences were obtained from PBMCs. These TCRs come from a man aged 18 to 29 in good health and CMV-seropositive.

In regard to this clone: This same CDR3 is encoded by further DNA sequences in the sample. The rearrangement uses TRBV11-2 and TRBJ1-2, with a possible D match to TRBD1 (6 bases). CDR3 length: 12 amino acids. V was clipped by 1 base and J by 6 bases, with 6 bases between them. CDR1 is SGHAT and CDR2 is FQNNGV in the germline V gene. The CDR3 bases are TGTGCCAGCAGCTTAGCAGGGGATGGCTACACCTTC. Translating gives CASSLAGDGYTF.

The chain links TRBV5-1 to TRBJ1-1, with D tentatively TRBD1 (6 bases). Germline lookup yields CDR1 SGHRS and CDR2 YFSETQ. V lost 2 bases to trimming and J lost 6 bases, with 17 bases between them. The CDR3 loop spans 15 amino acids. CDR3 protein: CASSFVEGGASEAFF. The CDR3 region has the DNA TGCGCCAGCAGCTTCGTAGAAGGGGGGGCATCTGAAGCTTTCTTT.

Here the CDR3 reads CSVETTDNYGYTF. Here the CDR3 DNA reads TGCAGCGTTGAAACGACAGATAACTATGGCTACACCTTC. V gene TRBV29-1 combines with J gene TRBJ1-2; D might be TRBD1 (5 bases). The germline gives CDR1 SQVTM, CDR2 ANQGSEA. The CDR3 loop spans 13 amino acids. Trimming pared 2 bases from V and 1 base from J, leaving 8 bases between.

This chain connects TRBV10-3 to TRBJ2-5; TRBD2 might be the D (6 bases). This CDR3 has 16 residues. Germline values: CDR1 ENHRY, CDR2 SYGVKD. Trimming stripped 3 bases from V and 5 bases from J, with 19 bases between. CDR3: CAISDPNSGGRETQYF. The CDR3 DNA follows: TGTGCCATCAGTGACCCAAATAGTGGGGGGAGGGAGACCCAGTACTTC.

The chain has TRBV4-1 and TRBJ1-5; tentatively, D is TRBD1 (5 bases). Germline V gene data show CDR1 as MGHRA and CDR2 as YSYEKL. Trimming left V 0 bases short and J 6 bases short, with 12 bases between. The CDR3 consists of 15 residues. CDR3 sequence reads: CASSQEPRAGQPQHF. The CDR3 nucleotides are TGCGCCAGCAGCCAAGAACCCAGGGCTGGTCAGCCCCAGCATTTT.

V usage is TRBV5-1 and J usage is TRBJ2-1; D possibly corresponds to TRBD2 (5 bases). The CDR3 has 13 amino acids. V was clipped by 2 bases and J by 2 bases, with 5 bases between them. Germline V gene lookup returns CDR1 SGHRS and CDR2 YFSETQ. The CDR3 DNA sequence: TGCGCCAGCAGCTTCGGGGCCTACAATGAGCAGTTCTTC. It specifies CASSFGAYNEQFF.

This chain links TRBV11-2 with TRBJ2-1; TRBD1 agrees at 7 bases. The CDR3 runs 18 residues. V lost 5 bases to trimming and J lost 2 bases; unmatched junction nucleotides: 15. CDR1 is SGHAT, CDR2 FQNNGV, per germline. CDR3 amino acids: CASSPGGQSDFTYNEQFF. DNA of the CDR3: TGTGCCAGCAGCCCAGGGGGACAGTCAGACTTCACCTACAATGAGCAGTTCTTC.

This clone was picked up a small number of times. The chain is built from TRBV15 and TRBJ1-5, with a possible D match to TRBD1 (6 bases). The V and J ends lost 0 bases and 5 bases respectively, with 14 bases between them. CDR1 and CDR2 from the germline V gene are LNHNV and YYDKDF (reference sequence). The CDR3 is 16 amino acids. Here the CDR3 reads CATSRETGTGDQPQHF. The CDR3 nucleotides are TGTGCCACCAGCAGAGAAACAGGGACGGGCGATCAGCCCCAGCATTTT.

The V call is TRBV7-9, the J call TRBJ2-3, with TRBD2 as a possible D gene (5 bases). This CDR3 is 14 amino acids long. V was trimmed by 4 bases and J by 2 bases, leaving 10 bases between them. Germline V lookup: CDR1 SEHNR, CDR2 FQNEAQ (reference sequence). CDR3 sequence (DNA): TGTGCCAGCAGCTCCCGAGCGGTCACAGATACGCAGTATTTT. Its protein is CASSSRAVTDTQYF. Looking up the rest from reference TRBV7-9 and TRBJ2-3 gives the full variable domain: DTGVSQNPRHKITKRGQNVTFRCDPISEHNRLYWYRQTLGQGPEFLTYFQNEAQLEKSRLLSDRFSAERPKGSFSTLEIQRTEQGDSAMYLCASSSRAVTDTQYFGPGTRLTVL.

The chain combines TRBV2 with TRBJ1-3; D is perhaps TRBD1 (6 bases). V was shortened by 3 bases and J by 2 bases, with 17 bases between the two germline ends. This CDR3 is built from 17 residues. Germline V gene lookup returns CDR1 SNHLY and CDR2 FYNNEI. The CDR3 nucleotides read TGTGCCAGCAGTGAGGGCGATCAGGGGAAAGCTGGAAACACCATATATTTT. It translates to CASSEGDQGKAGNTIYF.

The chain is built from TRBV4-1 and TRBJ1-1, with 9 bases that match TRBD1. Germline CDR1 and CDR2: MGHRA and YSYEKL. This CDR3 has 13 amino acids. Trimming removed 8 bases from V and 2 bases from J; junction bases left unmatched: 3. Here the CDR3 DNA reads TGCGCCAGCGGGACAGGGCCTAACACTGAAGCTTTCTTT. Translating it yields CASGTGPNTEAFF.

This chain uses TRBV2 with TRBJ1-2, with a possible D match to TRBD1 (6 bases). The CDR3 is 15 residues long. The germline V gene encodes CDR1 SNHLY and CDR2 FYNNEI. Trimming removed 1 base at V and 7 bases at J, with 16 bases between. CDR3 sequence reads: CASSEVSQGVGGYTF. The CDR3 DNA sequence: TGTGCCAGCAGTGAAGTATCACAGGGTGTCGGTGGCTACACCTTC.

The V and J genes are TRBV5-6 and TRBJ1-1; perhaps TRBD1 as D (6 bases). CDR3 length: 14 residues. Per germline, CDR1 SGHDT and CDR2 YYEEEE. V dropped 2 bases and J dropped 4 bases, with 12 bases sitting between them. The CDR3 coding sequence is TGTGCCAGCAGCTTCGGGGGAGGGGGCACTGAAGCTTTCTTT. Translated: CASSFGGGGTEAFF.

The CDR3 coding sequence is TGTGCCAGCAGCTTTCTTAGCAATTCACCCCTCCACTTT. Translation: CASSFLSNSPLHF. The rearrangement links TRBV5-8 to TRBJ1-6; D remains unclear. CDR3 length: 13 amino acids. In germline, CDR1 is SGHTS, CDR2 YDEGEE. V was pared by 2 bases and J by 7 bases, with 7 bases between.

This clone occurred once. The chain has TRBV18 and TRBJ1-5, with TRBD1 as a possible D gene (5 bases). Per germline, CDR1 KGHSH and CDR2 LQKENI. Trimming stripped 6 bases from V and 1 base from J, with 22 bases between. The CDR3 is 18 residues long. This CDR3 reads CASSGSVGRTLSNQPQHF. The CDR3 region has the DNA TGTGCCAGCTCCGGGAGCGTGGGACGGACTCTGAGCAATCAGCCCCAGCATTTT. The entire variable domain, with the rest obtained from reference TRBV18 and TRBJ1-5, is as follows: NAGVMQNPRHLVRRRGQEARLRCSPMKGHSHVYWYRQLPEEGLKFMVYLQKENIIDESGMPKERFSAEFPKEGPSILRIQQVVRGDSAAYFCASSGSVGRTLSNQPQHFGDGTRLSIL.

This clone appeared once. The V call is TRBV5-6, the J call TRBJ1-2, with 7 nucleotides matching TRBD1. Germline V gene lookup returns CDR1 SGHDT and CDR2 YYEEEE. V shed 2 bases, J shed 0 bases, and the junction held 10 bases outside the gene matches. This CDR3 has 17 amino acids. CDR3 residues: CASSFLRGDRANYGYTF. The CDR3, as DNA: TGTGCCAGCAGCTTTTTAAGGGGGGACAGAGCTAACTATGGCTACACCTTC.

The chain links TRBV5-1 to TRBJ1-2, with D possibly being TRBD1 (5 bases). V lost 3 bases to trimming and J lost 4 bases, with 25 bases between them. Germline CDR1 reads SGHRS; CDR2 reads YFSETQ. The CDR3 is 18 amino acids. CDR3 coding DNA: TGCGCCAGCAGCTACACGTCGTTGCCACAGGCAGACTTCTATGGCTACACCTTC. It is translated as CASSYTSLPQADFYGYTF.

The chain links TRBV4-2 to TRBJ1-4, with unresolved D. CDR1 is LGHNA, CDR2 YNFKEQ, per germline. The CDR3 has 15 amino acids. The V and J ends lost 0 bases and 7 bases respectively, with 12 bases between them. The CDR3 loop is CASSQDVNRGEKLFF. The DNA for the CDR3 is TGTGCCAGCAGCCAAGATGTCAACCGGGGTGAAAAACTGTTTTTT.